The 15 T cell receptor beta chains below were found in one sample sequenced in a study of monozygotic twins with inflammatory bowel disease. Reprocessing the 5' RACE reads, TCRdb reports a single entry for every CDR3 protein and omits DNA. The repertoire table contains roughly 150,000 distinct CDR3 sequences. The specimen was blood. The source is a human donor with ulcerative colitis or Crohn's disease, or a healthy co-twin of an affected twin (not recorded which).

The CDR3: CSAREIGETQYF. This rearrangement joins TRBV20-1 to TRBJ2-5. The V gene's germline CDR1 is DFQATT and CDR2 SNEGSKA (reference sequence). The CDR3 sequence is 12 residues long.

This chain joins TRBV12-3 or TRBV12-4 and TRBJ1-3. This CDR3 spans 14 amino acids. The CDR3 sequence: CASSLAGIGNTIYF.

The chain employs TRBV6-1 and TRBJ1-2. The CDR3 is made up of 15 amino acids. The V gene's germline CDR1 is MNHNS and CDR2 SASEGT. The CDR3 region is CASRPDPPTNYGYTF.

This chain links TRBV5-4 with TRBJ2-2. CDR3 length equals 12 residues. CDR1 and CDR2 from the germline V gene are SGHNT and YYREEE (reference sequence). The CDR3 spells CASTRDSGELFF.

The CDR3 sequence: CASSFKGTGSFF. The chain has TRBV12-3 or TRBV12-4 and TRBJ1-1; the TCRdb call, TRBD1, lacks DNA for checking. CDR3 length equals 12 residues.

This rearrangement joins TRBV5-4 to TRBJ2-1; lacking DNA, the TRBD1 call made by TCRdb goes unchecked. The CDR3 contains 15 residues. The germline gives CDR1 SGHNT, CDR2 YYREEE (reference sequence). The CDR3: CASSYGQGEYNEQFF.

V and J are TRBV27 and TRBJ2-7; the TCRdb call, TRBD2, lacks DNA for checking. There are 16 residues in the CDR3. CDR1 MNHEY and CDR2 SMNVEV come from the germline V gene (reference sequence). The CDR3 protein is CASSLSSTSGFYEQYF.

The chain is built from TRBV7-2 and TRBJ2-1; the D call of TRBD1 rests on TCRdb alone, since no DNA is present to check it. CDR1 is SGHTA, CDR2 FQGNSA, per germline. This CDR3 has 15 amino acids. CDR3 protein: CASSPNSGGYNEQFF.

This sequence joins TRBV7-9 and TRBJ1-5. Per the germline V gene, CDR1 is SEHNR and CDR2 is FQNEAQ (reference sequence). CDR3 length equals 13 residues. CDR3 sequence reads: CASSQGGDQPQHF.

The rearrangement uses TRBV11-2 and TRBJ2-1; no DNA is available, so the TRBD2 call from TCRdb remains unchecked. CDR1 and CDR2 from the germline V gene are SGHAT and FQNNGV. This CDR3 has 16 residues. CDR3 in amino acids: CASSQTSGLFYNEQFF.

This chain connects TRBV19 to TRBJ2-1; the D call of TRBD2 rests on TCRdb alone, since no DNA is present to check it. The CDR3 totals 15 residues. Germline V CDR1 and CDR2: LNHDA, SQIVND (reference sequence). The CDR3 spells CASSPLLAGGREQFF.

The V and J genes are TRBV12-3 or TRBV12-4 and TRBJ2-1; without DNA, the TCRdb call of TRBD2 cannot be checked. CDR3 length: 16 residues. CDR3: CASSLVSGGPSNEQFF.

The chain joins TRBV5-1 to TRBJ2-7; TCRdb's assignment of TRBD1 cannot be checked, as there is no DNA. This CDR3 comprises 15 residues. CDR1 is SGHRS, CDR2 YFSETQ, per germline. CDR3 region: CASSLFGTPSYEQYF.

The CDR3 spells CAWSVKLAASTDTQYF. The chain joins TRBV30 to TRBJ2-3; TCRdb indicates TRBD2, and absent DNA this call remains unverified. This CDR3 is 16 amino acids long. Germline V gives CDR1 GTSNPN, CDR2 SVGIG (reference sequence). Using reference TRBV30 and TRBJ2-3 for the parts outside the CDR3, the full variable domain is SQTIHQWPATLVQPVGSPLSLECTVEGTSNPNLYWYRQAAGRGLQLLFYSVGIGQISSEVPQNLSASRPQDRQFILSSKKLLLSDSGFYLCAWSVKLAASTDTQYFGPGTRLTVL.

The CDR3 here is CAISFSSSTDTQYF. The J gene is TRBJ2-3, the V gene TRBV10-3. CDR1 ENHRY and CDR2 SYGVKD come from the germline V gene. This CDR3 is built from 14 residues.